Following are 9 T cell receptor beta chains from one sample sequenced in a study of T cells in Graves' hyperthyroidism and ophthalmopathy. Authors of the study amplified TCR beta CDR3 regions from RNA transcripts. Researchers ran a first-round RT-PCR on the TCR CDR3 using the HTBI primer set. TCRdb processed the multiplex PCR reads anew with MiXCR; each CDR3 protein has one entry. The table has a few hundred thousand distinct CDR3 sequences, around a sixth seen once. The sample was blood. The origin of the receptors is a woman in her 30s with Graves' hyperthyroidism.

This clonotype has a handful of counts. The DNA of the CDR3 is TGTGCCAGCAGGCGGACTAGCGGGGCGCCTCTCAATGAGCAGTTCTTC. Its translation is CASRRTSGAPLNEQFF. The gene calls are TRBV2 and TRBJ2-1; TRBD2 matches at 12 bases. CDR3 size: 16 residues. Germline assignment: CDR1 SNHLY and CDR2 FYNNEI. Trimming removed 6 bases from V and 6 bases from J; junction bases left unmatched: 9. Variable domain in full (rest from reference TRBV2 and TRBJ2-1): EPEVTQTPSHQVTQMGQEVILRCVPISNHLYFYWYRQILGQKVEFLVSFYNNEISEKSEIFDDQFSVERPDGSNFTLKIRSTKLEDSAMYFCASRRTSGAPLNEQFFGPGTRLTVL.

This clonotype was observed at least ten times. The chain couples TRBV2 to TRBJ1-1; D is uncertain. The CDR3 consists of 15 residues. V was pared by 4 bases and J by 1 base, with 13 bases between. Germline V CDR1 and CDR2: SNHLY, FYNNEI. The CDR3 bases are TGTGCCAGCAGTGGTGCTCCTGGGCGGAACACTGAAGCTTTCTTT. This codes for CASSGAPGRNTEAFF.

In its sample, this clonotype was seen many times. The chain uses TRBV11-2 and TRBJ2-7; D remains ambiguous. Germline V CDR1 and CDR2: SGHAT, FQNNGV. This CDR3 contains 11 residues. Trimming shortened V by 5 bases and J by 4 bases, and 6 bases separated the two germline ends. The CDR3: CASSPQYEQYF. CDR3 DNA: TGTGCCAGCAGCCCCCAGTACGAGCAGTACTTC.

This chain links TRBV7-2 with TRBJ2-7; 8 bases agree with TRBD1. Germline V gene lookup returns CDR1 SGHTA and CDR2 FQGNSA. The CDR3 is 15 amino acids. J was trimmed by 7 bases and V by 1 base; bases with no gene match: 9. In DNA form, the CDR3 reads TGTGCCAGCAGCTTAGGGACAGGGCTTTGGGGGGAGCAGTACTTC. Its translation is CASSLGTGLWGEQYF.

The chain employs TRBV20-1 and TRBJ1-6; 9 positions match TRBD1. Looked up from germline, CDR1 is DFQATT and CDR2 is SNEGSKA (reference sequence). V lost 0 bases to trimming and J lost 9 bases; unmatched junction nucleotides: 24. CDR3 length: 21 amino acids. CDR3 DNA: TGCAGTGCTAGAGACATACAGGGGGCCGATACTCGTATACAACCAGCTTCACCCCTCCACTTT. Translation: CSARDIQGADTRIQPASPLHF.

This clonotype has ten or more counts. The CDR3, as DNA: TGCGCCAGCAGCCCCCCGGACAGAGAGGGAGATACGCAGTATTTT. It codes for CASSPPDREGDTQYF. The V call is TRBV5-1, the J call TRBJ2-3; the D gene is possibly TRBD1 (6 bases). This CDR3 comprises 15 residues. V dropped 4 bases and J dropped 5 bases, with 17 bases sitting between them. In germline, CDR1 is SGHRS, CDR2 YFSETQ. Supplemented by reference TRBV5-1 and TRBJ2-3, the full variable domain reads KAGVTQTPRYLIKTRGQQVTLSCSPISGHRSVSWYQQTPGQGLQFLFEYFSETQRNKGNFPGRFSGRQFSNSRSEMNVSTLELGDSALYLCASSPPDREGDTQYFGPGTRLTVL.

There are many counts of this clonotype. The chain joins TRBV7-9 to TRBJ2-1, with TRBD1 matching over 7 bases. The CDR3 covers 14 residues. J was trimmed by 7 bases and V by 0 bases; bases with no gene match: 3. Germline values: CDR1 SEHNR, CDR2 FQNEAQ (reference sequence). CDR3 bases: TGTGCCAGCAGCTTAGCTACAGGGGCGAATGAGCAGTTCTTC. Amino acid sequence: CASSLATGANEQFF. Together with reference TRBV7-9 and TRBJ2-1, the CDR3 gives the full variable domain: DTGVSQNPRHKITKRGQNVTFRCDPISEHNRLYWYRQTLGQGPEFLTYFQNEAQLEKSRLLSDRFSAERPKGSFSTLEIQRTEQGDSAMYLCASSLATGANEQFFGPGTRLTVL.

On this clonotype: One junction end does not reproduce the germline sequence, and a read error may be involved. Here the CDR3 DNA reads TGTGCCGGCAGTCACAGGGGGCGCGGTCAGCCCCAGCATTTT. Translating it yields CAGSHRGRGQPQHF. This chain joins TRBV6-5 and TRBJ1-5; TRBD1 agrees at 9 bases. CDR1 is MNHEY and CDR2 is SVGAGI in the germline V gene. The CDR3 is 14 residues long.

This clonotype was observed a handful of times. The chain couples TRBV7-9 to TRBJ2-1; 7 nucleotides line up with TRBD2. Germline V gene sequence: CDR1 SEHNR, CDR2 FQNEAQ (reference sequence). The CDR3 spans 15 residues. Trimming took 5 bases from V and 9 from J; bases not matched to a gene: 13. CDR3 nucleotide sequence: TGTGCCAGCAGCGGCCCCTATGGGGGGGTAGCTGAGCAGTTCTTC. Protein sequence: CASSGPYGGVAEQFF.